Below, one TCR beta chain is given with its context. The data stem from a study of cytomegalovirus exposure and HLA in healthy donors. In germline, CDR1 is SGHRS, CDR2 YFSETQ. The CDR3 has 15 amino acids. V shed 4 bases, J shed 6 bases, and the junction held 6 bases outside the gene matches. Amplification used 60 Vbeta primers and 13 Jbeta primers. The assay was immunoSEQ multiplex PCR, and TCRdb's table has in-frame clones only and misses some. The data hold roughly 140,000 clones, with around three quarters observed a single time. This clonotype originated in a woman between 18 and 29 years old in good health and CMV-seropositive. This rearrangement joins TRBV5-1 to TRBJ2-7; 14 bases are shared with TRBD2. The sample was PBMCs. CDR3 bases: TGCGCCAGCAGCCGAGGACTAGCGGGGGGTTTCGAGCAGTACTTC. It encodes CASSRGLAGGFEQYF.